Below, one T cell receptor (beta chain) is given with its context. Antigen: not known. This specimen belongs to a study of a mutant IDH1 vaccine in newly diagnosed glioma. Across the whole study: Treated patients had a mean age of about 38 years and an approximately 60% male, 37.5% female split. Patients previously underwent radiotherapy, temozolomide, or both, and most underwent both. Whole-study results and caveats: Overall, around 94% of patients had vaccine-induced immune responses.

The CDR3 totals 16 residues. Germline assignment: CDR1 SGHAT and CDR2 FQNNGV. With V trimmed by 1 base and J by 0 bases, 2 bases remained unmatched. Clones were sequenced by immunoSEQ multiplex PCR, and TCRdb holds only the in-frame ones, with some missing. The sample includes about 75,000 clones, 90% to 95% of them seen just once. Time point reported: week 5, during vaccination. With topical imiquimod, each dose of the vaccine consisted of 300 ug of mutant IDH1 20-mer peptide. Every donor had a new WHO grade 3 or 4 astrocytoma that was IDH1-mutant, with loss of nuclear ATRX. Here the sequenced sample was PBMCs, taken from a glioma patient whose treatment included an IDH1 peptide vaccine. The origin of this receptor is a woman aged 50 to 60 with glioma. The chain couples TRBV11-2 to TRBJ2-1; TRBD1 aligns across 8 bases. The CDR3 here is CASSLGGTGSYNEQFF. Written as DNA, the CDR3 is TGTGCCAGCAGCTTAGGTGGGACAGGCTCCTACAATGAGCAGTTCTTC.